The entry below gives a single TCR beta chain sequence along with its context. The antigen is undetermined. The CDR3 contains 14 residues. Looked up from germline, CDR1 is LNHDA and CDR2 is SQIVND (reference sequence). V was clipped by 6 bases and J by 0 bases, with 12 bases between them. This specimen comes from a study of cytomegalovirus exposure and HLA in healthy donors. Study-level results: The presence/absence work took it that sequencing depth was about the same across donors. After further analysis at a later stage, 15,000 to 20,000 TCR beta sequences were associated with HLA alleles at 0.05 false discovery rate. Because they were indistinguishable, some V segments, including TRBV6-2 and TRBV6-3, were excluded. There were a few CMV-associated chains whose specificity for CMV antigens was confirmed in vitro.

In the PCR, 60 Vbeta and 13 Jbeta primers were used. Method: immunoSEQ multiplex PCR; TCRdb's copy keeps in-frame clones and lacks some. The sample has around 200,000 clones, 80% seen once. The rearrangement joins TRBV19 to TRBJ2-7; D may be TRBD2 (6 bases). The sample was PBMCs. The receptor's source is a boy between 10 and 17 years old in good health and CMV-seronegative. For the CDR3, the DNA is TGTGCCAGTAGGGACCGGGACTCCTCCTACGAGCAGTACTTC. Its translation: CASRDRDSSYEQYF.